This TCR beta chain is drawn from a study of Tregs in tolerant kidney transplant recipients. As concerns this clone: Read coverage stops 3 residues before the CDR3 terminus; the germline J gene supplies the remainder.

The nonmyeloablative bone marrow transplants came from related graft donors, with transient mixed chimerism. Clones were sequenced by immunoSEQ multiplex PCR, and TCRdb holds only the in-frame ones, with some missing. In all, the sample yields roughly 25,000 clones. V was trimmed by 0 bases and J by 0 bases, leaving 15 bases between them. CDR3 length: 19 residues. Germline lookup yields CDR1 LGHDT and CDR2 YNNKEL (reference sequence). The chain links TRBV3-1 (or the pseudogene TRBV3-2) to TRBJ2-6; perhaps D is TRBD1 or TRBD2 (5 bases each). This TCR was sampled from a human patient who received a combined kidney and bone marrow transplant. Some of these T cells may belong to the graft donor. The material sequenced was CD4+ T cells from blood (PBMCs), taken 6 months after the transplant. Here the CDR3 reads CASSQDYEGIGSGANVLTF. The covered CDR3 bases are TGTGCCAGCAGCCAAGATTACGAGGGGATAGGCTCTGGGGCCAACGTC.